This T cell receptor (beta chain) comes out of a study of OX40 agonist ivuxolimab in advanced cancers. Libraries were prepared by immunoSEQ multiplex PCR; TCRdb keeps only in-frame clonotypes and omits some of them. The sample comprises some 50,000 clones, roughly 79% of which are singletons, and approximately 6.5% rests with the top ten. The CDR3 covers 12 residues. V lost 7 bases and J 8 bases, leaving 14 bases between the germline ends. CDR1 is LNHDA and CDR2 is SQIVND in the germline V gene (reference sequence). The origin of this receptor is an adult with an advanced solid tumor such as melanoma, head and neck, liver or kidney cancer. The input for sequencing was CD4+ or CD8+ T cells sorted from blood, taken in a trial of the OX40 agonist ivuxolimab. The chain couples TRBV19 to TRBJ1-1; D is possibly TRBD1 (5 bases). The CDR3 protein is CASNWDRAEAFF. CDR3 sequence (DNA): TGTGCCAGTAACTGGGACCGGGCCGAAGCTTTCTTT.